Shown below are 20 T cell receptor beta chains from a single sample sequenced in a study of shared T cell receptors in the human thymus. The data were produced by immunoSEQ multiplex PCR, yet TCRdb's version contains in-frame clones alone and is incomplete. The sample yields under 700,000 clones, about 80% seen once. The same data also went into a second study, on human thymus T cells.

The sequencing input was thymocytes. Receptors originate from a boy under two years old with a congenital heart defect.

The chain joins TRBV14 to TRBJ2-7; D unclear. The germline V gene encodes CDR1 SGHDN and CDR2 FVKESK. Deletions cut 1 base from V and 3 bases from J, with 13 bases between. This CDR3 has 15 amino acids. CDR3 protein: CASSQGVLPVYEQYF. Here the CDR3 DNA reads TGTGCCAGCAGCCAAGGAGTCCTTCCCGTCTACGAGCAGTACTTC.

This chain uses TRBV20-1 with TRBJ2-7; D is unresolved. This CDR3 contains 11 residues. In germline, CDR1 is DFQATT, CDR2 SNEGSKA (reference sequence). V lost 4 bases and J 8 bases, leaving 12 bases between the germline ends. In nucleotides, the CDR3 is TGCAGTGCTATCCATGAAGCCCAGCAGTACTTC. Translating it yields CSAIHEAQQYF.

The rearrangement uses TRBV6-1 and TRBJ1-2, with 7 bases lining up with TRBD1. V lost 10 bases and J lost 8; bases outside the gene matches: 7. Germline V gene sequence: CDR1 MNHNS, CDR2 SASEGT. This CDR3 spans 11 amino acids. The CDR3 nucleotides are TGTGCCACTTGGACAGGCCTGGGCTACACCTTC. It is translated as CATWTGLGYTF.

J is TRBJ2-7 and V is TRBV4-1; 12 bases fit TRBD2. Germline CDR1 is MGHRA and CDR2 is YSYEKL. The V and J ends lost 4 bases and 9 bases, in that order; junction bases with no gene match: 4. The CDR3 covers 13 residues. The CDR3 coding sequence is TGCGCCAGCAGCCCCGGACTAGCGGGAAGGCAGTACTTC. This sequence encodes CASSPGLAGRQYF.

The rearrangement joins TRBV9 to TRBJ2-7; 13 nucleotides line up with TRBD2. J lost 6 bases, V lost 4 bases, and 7 bases had no gene match. The CDR3 totals 15 residues. Germline V gene data show CDR1 as SGDLS and CDR2 as YYNGEE. The CDR3 DNA reads TGTGCCAGCAGCCCTCGACTAGCGGGAGGTCTCGAGCAGTACTTC. Encoded protein: CASSPRLAGGLEQYF.

The chain joins TRBV15 to TRBJ1-2; the D gene is possibly TRBD1 (5 bases). CDR3 length: 16 residues. Germline V CDR1 and CDR2: LNHNV, YYDKDF (reference sequence). Trimming took off 6 bases at V and 8 bases at J, with 25 bases between the two ends. The CDR3: CATRDPSGGNYYGYTF. The CDR3 DNA reads as TGTGCCACCAGGGACCCTTCGGGGGGGAACTATTACGGCTACACCTTC.

The V call is TRBV2, the J call TRBJ1-2; no clear D gene. The ends were cut back, 7 bases at V and 2 bases at J, with 5 bases in the middle. The CDR3 loop spans 11 amino acids. CDR1 and CDR2 from the germline V gene are SNHLY and FYNNEI. CDR3 DNA sequence: TGTGCCAGCAACGGGAACTATGGCTACACCTTC. Translation gives CASNGNYGYTF.

The chain is built from TRBV29-1 and TRBJ2-5, with 8 bases lining up with TRBD1. Per germline, CDR1 SQVTM and CDR2 ANQGSEA. V dropped 7 bases and J dropped 0; count of bases not matched to a gene: 13. This CDR3 contains 16 residues. CDR3 protein: CSACGAGGYYQETQYF. CDR3 nucleotide sequence: TGCAGCGCCTGTGGGGCAGGGGGCTATTACCAAGAGACCCAGTACTTC.

The rearrangement joins TRBV2 to TRBJ1-1; unclear D gene. Trimming removed 4 bases at V and 2 bases at J, with 23 bases between. This CDR3 contains 18 residues. Germline V gene sequence: CDR1 SNHLY, CDR2 FYNNEI. The CDR3 DNA reads TGTGCCAGCAGTGCGGTCGATAGCGGTCGTTCGGTAAACACTGAAGCTTTCTTT. Protein: CASSAVDSGRSVNTEAFF.

V usage is TRBV5-1 and J usage is TRBJ2-3; 9 nucleotides align to TRBD2. After removal of 7 bases from V and 3 bases from J, the junction contained 9 bases not matched to a gene. The CDR3 covers 15 residues. Germline values: CDR1 SGHRS, CDR2 YFSETQ. The CDR3 DNA sequence: TGCGCCAGCCAGGTGGAGCGGGAGGAGACAGATACGCAGTATTTT. Its protein is CASQVEREETDTQYF.

V usage is TRBV27 and J usage is TRBJ1-5; no definite D call. V lost 2 bases and J 6 bases, leaving 11 bases between the germline ends. Germline values: CDR1 MNHEY, CDR2 SMNVEV (reference sequence). CDR3 length: 14 amino acids. In DNA, the CDR3 is TGTGCCAGCAGTTTACTCGGAGGAGCTCAGCCCCAGCATTTT. This codes for CASSLLGGAQPQHF.

The chain uses TRBV4-2 and TRBJ2-1, with 9 bases that match TRBD2. Trimming removed 3 bases from V and 2 bases from J; junction bases left unmatched: 8. CDR3 size: 17 residues. Germline values: CDR1 LGHNA, CDR2 YNFKEQ. This CDR3 reads CASSHPASSGAYNEQFF. CDR3 nucleotide sequence: TGTGCCAGCAGCCACCCCGCGTCTAGCGGGGCCTACAATGAGCAGTTCTTC.

The chain links TRBV4-3 to TRBJ1-1; perhaps TRBD1 as D (5 bases). The CDR3 has 16 amino acids. Germline lookup yields CDR1 LGHNA and CDR2 YSLEER. Trimming pared 0 bases from V and 4 bases from J, leaving 15 bases between. This CDR3 is CASSQDSGGGSTEAFF. The CDR3 DNA follows: TGCGCCAGCAGCCAAGATTCCGGGGGGGGGAGCACTGAAGCTTTCTTT.

The chain carries TRBV11-2 and TRBJ2-7, with TRBD2 matching 9 bases. The V and J ends lost 4 bases and 5 bases, in that order; junction bases with no gene match: 12. Germline values: CDR1 SGHAT, CDR2 FQNNGV. The CDR3 is 16 amino acids. Written as DNA, the CDR3 is TGTGCCAGCAGCTGGCTGTGGGCGGGGGGGGCGGACGAGCAGTACTTC. Residues: CASSWLWAGGADEQYF.

The chain links TRBV14 to TRBJ1-3; TRBD1 matches 8 bases. This CDR3 has 16 residues. Per the germline V gene, CDR1 is SGHDN and CDR2 is FVKESK. The J segment lost 4 bases and the V segment lost 5 bases, leaving 10 bases of the junction unmatched. Written as DNA, the CDR3 is TGTGCCAGCAGCTACAATACAGGGGGTTACGGAAACACCATATATTTT. Its translation is CASSYNTGGYGNTIYF.

V is TRBV5-3 and J is TRBJ2-5; D gene unclear. TRBV5-3 is an open reading frame, and its role is uncertain. Between the trimmed V and J ends, which lost 5 bases and 3 bases, there was a span of 8 bases. The CDR3 sequence is 12 residues long. Written as DNA, the CDR3 is TGTGCCAGAAGTTCAGAGGAAGAGACCCAGTACTTC. Residues: CARSSEEETQYF.

The chain is built from TRBV6-6 and TRBJ2-5, with TRBD2 identical over 10 bases. The CDR3 sequence is 14 residues long. Germline V gene sequence: CDR1 MNHNY, CDR2 SVGAGI (reference sequence). Trimming removed 5 bases from V and 5 bases from J; junction bases left unmatched: 5. CDR3 bases: TGTGCCAGCAGTCTAGCGGGAGTTAGGGAGACCCAGTACTTC. This encodes CASSLAGVRETQYF.

V and J are TRBV4-1 and TRBJ2-7; 10 nucleotides match TRBD1. After removal of 1 base from V and 4 bases from J, the junction contained 13 bases not matched to a gene. The CDR3 is 18 residues long. The germline V gene has CDR1 MGHRA and CDR2 YSYEKL. The CDR3 reads CASSQVKGDGTGVYEQYF. CDR3 bases: TGCGCCAGCAGCCAAGTCAAGGGGGATGGGACAGGGGTTTACGAGCAGTACTTC.

V gene TRBV5-1 combines with J gene TRBJ2-7, with 13 bases aligning to TRBD2. The V gene end was trimmed by 4 bases and the J gene end by 5 bases; junction bases not matched to a gene: 9. Germline CDR1 and CDR2: SGHRS and YFSETQ. The CDR3 extends over 16 amino acids. The DNA of the CDR3 is TGCGCCAGCAGCGGACTAGCGGGAGCTCCCCCCCACGAGCAGTACTTC. Protein sequence: CASSGLAGAPPHEQYF.

This chain connects TRBV4-2 to TRBJ2-7; D might be TRBD1 (6 bases). The CDR3 runs to 17 residues. Germline CDR1 reads LGHNA; CDR2 reads YNFKEQ. V lost 0 bases to trimming and J lost 1 base, with 16 bases between them. The CDR3 DNA follows: TGTGCCAGCAGCCAAGAACGTCCTCAGGGGCGGTCCTACGAGCAGTACTTC. Its protein product is CASSQERPQGRSYEQYF.